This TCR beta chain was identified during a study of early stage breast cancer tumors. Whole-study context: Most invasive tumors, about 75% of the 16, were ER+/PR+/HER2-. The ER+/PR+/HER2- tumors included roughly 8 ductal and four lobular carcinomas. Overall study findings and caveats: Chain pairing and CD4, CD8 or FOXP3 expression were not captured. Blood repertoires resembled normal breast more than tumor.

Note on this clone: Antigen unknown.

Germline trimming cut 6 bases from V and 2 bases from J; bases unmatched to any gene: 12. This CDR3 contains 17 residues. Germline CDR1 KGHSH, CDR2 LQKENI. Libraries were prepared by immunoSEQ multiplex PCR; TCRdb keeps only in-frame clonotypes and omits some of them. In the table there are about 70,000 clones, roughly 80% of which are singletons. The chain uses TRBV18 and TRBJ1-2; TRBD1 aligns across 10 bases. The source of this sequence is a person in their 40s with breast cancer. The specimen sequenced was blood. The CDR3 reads CASSPSQGGQGNYGYTF. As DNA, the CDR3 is TGTGCCAGCTCCCCGTCACAAGGGGGACAGGGGAACTATGGCTACACCTTC. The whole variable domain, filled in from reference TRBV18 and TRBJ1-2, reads NAGVMQNPRHLVRRRGQEARLRCSPMKGHSHVYWYRQLPEEGLKFMVYLQKENIIDESGMPKERFSAEFPKEGPSILRIQQVVRGDSAAYFCASSPSQGGQGNYGYTFGSGTRLTVV.